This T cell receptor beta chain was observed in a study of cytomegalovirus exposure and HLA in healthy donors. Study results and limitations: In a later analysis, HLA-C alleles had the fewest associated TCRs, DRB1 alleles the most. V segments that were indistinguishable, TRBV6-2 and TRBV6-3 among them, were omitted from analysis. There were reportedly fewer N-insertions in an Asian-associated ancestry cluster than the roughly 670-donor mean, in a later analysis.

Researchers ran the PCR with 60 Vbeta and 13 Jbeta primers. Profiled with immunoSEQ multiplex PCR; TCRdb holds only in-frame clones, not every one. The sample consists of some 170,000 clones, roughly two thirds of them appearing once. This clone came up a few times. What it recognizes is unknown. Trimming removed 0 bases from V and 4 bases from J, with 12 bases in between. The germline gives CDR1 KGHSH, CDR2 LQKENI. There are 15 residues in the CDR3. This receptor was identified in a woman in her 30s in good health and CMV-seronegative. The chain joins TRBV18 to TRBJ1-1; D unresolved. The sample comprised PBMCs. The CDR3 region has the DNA TGTGCCAGCTCACCACCGATGAGAGTTGGCACTGAAGCTTTCTTT. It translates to CASSPPMRVGTEAFF.